This T cell receptor (beta chain) was observed in a study of tumor and adjacent non-tumor tissue in lung cancer. Background on the study: Samples averaged about 4.2 million productive TCRbeta reads each.

Study-level points and caveats: Tumor repertoires had a smaller top 100 clone share than normal lung. Tumor tissue had significantly higher TCR diversity than normal lung.

Three rounds of nested PCR, following a modified ARM-PCR protocol, produced the TCRbeta library. TCRdb redid the calling of the multiplex PCR reads with MiXCR, one entry per CDR3 protein. The sample has some 120,000 distinct CDR3 sequences; roughly 64% are singletons. This sample's RNA came from whole unsorted tissue. The germline gives CDR1 SGHAT, CDR2 FQNNGV. The CDR3 loop spans 17 amino acids. As concerns this clonotype: As yet, its antigen is unknown. Germline is not matched at one junction end, which may reflect a read error.

V gene TRBV11-2 combines with J gene TRBJ1-2, with D perhaps TRBD1 (6 bases). The specimen was lung tumor tissue. This TCR was sampled from a man aged 30-40 years with non-small cell lung cancer. CDR3 in amino acids: CANSILETGNPNYGYTF. The CDR3 DNA reads TGTGCCAACAGCATCCTAGAGACAGGCAACCCTAACTATGGCTACACCTTC.